Each of the 7 T cell receptor beta chains below was sequenced from the same sample in a study of CD8+CD57+ T cells in acquired aplastic anemia. The template used for profiling TCR beta VDJ and CDR3 was genomic DNA. TCRdb reanalysed the reads using MiXCR and keeps one entry per CDR3 protein. The repertoire holds 200,000 to 250,000 distinct CDR3 sequences, almost 50% seen once, with roughly 21% in the top ten. All patients picked for sequencing had shown, by flow cytometry, an expansion of CD8+CD57+ cells. Specimen: sorted CD4+, CD8+, or CD8+CD57+ T cells (not recorded which) from PBMCs. These receptors were taken from a human donor with aplastic anemia.

This clonotype was counted at least ten times. The chain is built from TRBV20-1 and TRBJ1-3; 8 nucleotides align to TRBD1. This CDR3 has 14 residues. V dropped 0 bases and J dropped 4; count of bases not matched to a gene: 2. Germline CDR1 and CDR2: DFQATT and SNEGSKA (reference sequence). The CDR3 spells CSARDGDRGNTIYF. The CDR3 DNA reads as TGCAGTGCTAGAGATGGGGACAGGGGAAACACCATATATTTT.

The chain has TRBV9 and TRBJ1-1; no clear D. The germline V gene has CDR1 SGDLS and CDR2 YYNGEE. This CDR3 region has 16 residues. V was shortened by 4 bases and J by 2 bases, with 18 bases between the two germline ends. CDR3 sequence reads: CASSPKASSGNTEAFF. Here the CDR3 DNA reads TGTGCCAGCAGCCCAAAGGCGAGCTCTGGAAACACTGAAGCTTTCTTT.

This clonotype was picked up many times. The chain employs TRBV18 and TRBJ2-7; either TRBD1 or TRBD2 may supply D (5 bases each). The germline V gene has CDR1 KGHSH and CDR2 LQKENI. Trimming took off 3 bases at V and 4 bases at J, with 13 bases between the two ends. The length of the CDR3 is 14 residues. In DNA form, the CDR3 reads TGTGCCAGCTCACCGACACGGGACCCTTACGAGCAGTACTTC. Its protein is CASSPTRDPYEQYF.

This clonotype was observed many times. The J gene is TRBJ1-4, the V gene TRBV19; D possibly corresponds to TRBD1 (6 bases). This CDR3 is built from 13 residues. V lost 4 bases and J lost 12, with 15 bases in between. From germline, CDR1 is LNHDA and CDR2 SQIVND (reference sequence). The CDR3 DNA is TGTGCCAGTAGTACTAGGGGGGACCATCAACTGTTTTTT. Encoded protein: CASSTRGDHQLFF.

The CDR3 nucleotides are TGCGCCAGCTCACTTAAACAGGCGGACACTGAAGCTTTCTTT. This translates into CASSLKQADTEAFF. The chain recombines TRBV10-2 with TRBJ1-1; perhaps TRBD1 as D (5 bases). The CDR3 is 14 amino acids. Germline V CDR1 and CDR2: WSHSY, SAAADI. The V and J ends lost 8 bases and 3 bases respectively, with 16 bases between them.

This clonotype was recorded at least ten times. The chain employs TRBV19 and TRBJ2-1; D may correspond to TRBD1 or TRBD2 (5 bases each). Trimming shortened V by 6 bases and J by 4 bases, and 16 bases separated the two germline ends. CDR1 is LNHDA, CDR2 SQIVND, per germline (reference sequence). CDR3 length: 15 residues. The CDR3 spells CASRGAGAQYNEQFF. CDR3 nucleotide sequence: TGTGCCAGTAGAGGGGCCGGGGCTCAATACAATGAGCAGTTCTTC.

The chain carries TRBV24-1 and TRBJ2-3; no reliable D call. Trimming removed 4 bases at V and 0 bases at J, with 4 bases between. CDR1 is KGHDR, CDR2 SFDVKD, per germline. This CDR3 region has 13 residues. The CDR3 bases are TGTGCCACCAGTGACACTAGCACAGATACGCAGTATTTT. Translation gives CATSDTSTDTQYF.